The clone carrying this T cell receptor beta chain has just one count. Then a second PCR, running roughly 7 to 12 cycles, was carried out with a sample-barcoded 5' primer and a J-beta primer mix. TCRdb called the 5' RACE reads again in MiXCR, with one record for every CDR3 protein. The sample yields around 1.7 million distinct CDR3 sequences, 28% seen once. Per the germline V gene, CDR1 is LNHDA and CDR2 is SQIVND (reference sequence). The trim removed 11 bases at V and 5 bases at J, leaving 6 bases unmatched. This CDR3 comprises 13 residues. This record comes from a study of blood T cells in healthy people across ages. Across the study: With template switching, about one barcoded beta molecule was captured per two T cells.

Sample: blood. V and J are TRBV19 and TRBJ1-5, with 10 bases that match TRBD1. This receptor was obtained from a woman younger than 45 in good health. CDR3 nucleotide sequence: TGTGCCGCTGGGACAGGGGCTCATCAGCCCCAGCATTTT. Protein sequence: CAAGTGAHQPQHF.